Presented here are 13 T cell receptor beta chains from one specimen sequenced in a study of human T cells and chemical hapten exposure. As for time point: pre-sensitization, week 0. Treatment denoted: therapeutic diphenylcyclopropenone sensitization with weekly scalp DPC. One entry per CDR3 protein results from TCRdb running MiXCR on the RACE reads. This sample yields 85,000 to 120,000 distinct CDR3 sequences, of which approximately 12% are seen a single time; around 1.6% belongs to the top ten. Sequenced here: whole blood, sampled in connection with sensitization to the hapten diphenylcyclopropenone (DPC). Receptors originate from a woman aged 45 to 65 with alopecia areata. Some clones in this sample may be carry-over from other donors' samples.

CDR3 in DNA: TGTGCCAGCAGTTACGTTGACCAAGAGGGGGATGAGCAGTTCTTC. This translates into CASSYVDQEGDEQFF. The chain joins TRBV6-2 or TRBV6-3 to TRBJ2-1; perhaps TRBD1 as D (6 bases). With 2 bases removed from V and 8 bases from J, the gap between germline ends came to 16 bases. Germline V lookup: CDR1 MNHEY, CDR2 SVGEGT. The CDR3 extends over 15 amino acids.

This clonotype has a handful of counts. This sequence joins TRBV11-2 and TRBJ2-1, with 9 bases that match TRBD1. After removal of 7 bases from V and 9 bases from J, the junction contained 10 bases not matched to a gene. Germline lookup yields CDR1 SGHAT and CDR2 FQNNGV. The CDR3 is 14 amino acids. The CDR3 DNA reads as TGTGCCAGCACTCCGGACAGGGGTCAGGGTGAGCAGTTCTTC. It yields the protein CASTPDRGQGEQFF.

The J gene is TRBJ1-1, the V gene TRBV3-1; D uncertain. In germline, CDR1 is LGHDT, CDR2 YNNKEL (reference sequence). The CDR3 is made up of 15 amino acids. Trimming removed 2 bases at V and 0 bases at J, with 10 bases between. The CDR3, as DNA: TGTGCCAGCAGCCAATGGGTCAGCCTGAACACTGAAGCTTTCTTT. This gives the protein CASSQWVSLNTEAFF.

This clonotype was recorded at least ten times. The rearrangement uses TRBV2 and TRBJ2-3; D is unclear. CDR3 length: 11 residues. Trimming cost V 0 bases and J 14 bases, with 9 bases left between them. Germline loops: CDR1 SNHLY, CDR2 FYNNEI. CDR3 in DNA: TGTGCCAGCAGTGAAGCGGCTTCATCGTATTTT. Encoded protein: CASSEAASSYF.

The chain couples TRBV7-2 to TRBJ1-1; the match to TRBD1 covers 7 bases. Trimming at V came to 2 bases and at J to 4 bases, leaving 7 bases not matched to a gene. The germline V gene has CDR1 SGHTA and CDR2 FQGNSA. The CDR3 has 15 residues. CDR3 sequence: CASSLSPRQGTEAFF. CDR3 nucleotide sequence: TGTGCCAGCAGCTTAAGTCCCAGACAGGGCACTGAAGCTTTCTTT.

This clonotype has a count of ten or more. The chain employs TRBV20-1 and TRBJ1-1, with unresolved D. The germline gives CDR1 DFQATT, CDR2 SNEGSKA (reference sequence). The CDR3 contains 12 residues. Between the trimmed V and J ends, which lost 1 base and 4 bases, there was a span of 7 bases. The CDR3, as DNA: TGCAGTGCTAGAGGGGTGGTCACTGAAGCTTTCTTT. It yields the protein CSARGVVTEAFF.

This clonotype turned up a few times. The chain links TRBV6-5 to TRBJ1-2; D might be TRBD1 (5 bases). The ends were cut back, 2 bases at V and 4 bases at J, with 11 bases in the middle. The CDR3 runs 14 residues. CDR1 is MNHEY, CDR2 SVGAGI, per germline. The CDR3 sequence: CASSYAGKGYGYTF. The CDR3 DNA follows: TGTGCCAGCAGTTACGCAGGGAAGGGCTATGGCTACACCTTC.

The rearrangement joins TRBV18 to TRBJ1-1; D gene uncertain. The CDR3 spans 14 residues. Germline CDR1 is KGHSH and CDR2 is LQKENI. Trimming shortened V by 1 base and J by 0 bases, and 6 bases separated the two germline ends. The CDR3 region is CASSPQEVNTEAFF. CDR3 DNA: TGTGCCAGCTCACCACAGGAAGTGAACACTGAAGCTTTCTTT.

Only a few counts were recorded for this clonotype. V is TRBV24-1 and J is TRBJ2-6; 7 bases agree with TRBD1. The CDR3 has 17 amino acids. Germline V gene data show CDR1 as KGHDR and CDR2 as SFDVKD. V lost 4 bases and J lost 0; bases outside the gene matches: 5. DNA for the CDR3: TGTGCCACCAGTGACCCTACAGGGGTCTCTGGGGCCAACGTCCTGACTTTC. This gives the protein CATSDPTGVSGANVLTF.

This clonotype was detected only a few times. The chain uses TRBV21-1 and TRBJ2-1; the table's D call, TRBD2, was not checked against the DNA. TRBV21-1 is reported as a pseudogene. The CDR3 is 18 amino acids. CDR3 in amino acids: CASSGPGLAGGRSNEQFF. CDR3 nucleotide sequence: TGTGCCAGCAGCGGCCCGGGACTAGCGGGGGGGCGAAGCAATGAGCAGTTCTTC.

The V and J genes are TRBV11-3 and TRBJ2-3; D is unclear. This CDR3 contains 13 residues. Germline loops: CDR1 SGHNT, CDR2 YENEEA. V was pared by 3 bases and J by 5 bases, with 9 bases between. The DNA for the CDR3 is TGTGCCAGCAGCTTGAGAGAAAGAGATACGCAGTATTTT. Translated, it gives CASSLRERDTQYF.

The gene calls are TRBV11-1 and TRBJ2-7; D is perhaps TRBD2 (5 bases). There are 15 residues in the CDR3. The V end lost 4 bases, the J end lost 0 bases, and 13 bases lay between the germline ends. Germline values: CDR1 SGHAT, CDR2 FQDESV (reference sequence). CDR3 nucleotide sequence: TGTGCCAGCAGCTCTCCCGGGATTACCTCCTACGAGCAGTACTTC. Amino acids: CASSSPGITSYEQYF.

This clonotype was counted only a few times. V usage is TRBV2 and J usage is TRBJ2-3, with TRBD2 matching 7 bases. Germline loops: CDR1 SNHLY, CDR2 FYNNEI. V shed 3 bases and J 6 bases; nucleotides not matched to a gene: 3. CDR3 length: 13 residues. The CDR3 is CASSDSTSDTQYF. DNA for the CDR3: TGTGCCAGCAGTGATTCGACTAGCGATACGCAGTATTTT.